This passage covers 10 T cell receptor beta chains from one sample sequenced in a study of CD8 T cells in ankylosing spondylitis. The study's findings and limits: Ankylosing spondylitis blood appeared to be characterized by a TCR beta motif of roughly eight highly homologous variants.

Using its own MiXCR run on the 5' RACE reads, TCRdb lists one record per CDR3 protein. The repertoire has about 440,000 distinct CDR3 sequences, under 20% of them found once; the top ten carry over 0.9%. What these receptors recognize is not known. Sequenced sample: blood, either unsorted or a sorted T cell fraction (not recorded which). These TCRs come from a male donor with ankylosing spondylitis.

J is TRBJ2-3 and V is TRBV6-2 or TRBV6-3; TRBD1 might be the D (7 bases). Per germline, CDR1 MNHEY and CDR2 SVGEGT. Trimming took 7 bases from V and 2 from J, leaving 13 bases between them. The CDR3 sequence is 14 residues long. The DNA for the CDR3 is TGTGCCAGCACCAGGGGGACTTTCACAGATACGCAGTATTTT. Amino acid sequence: CASTRGTFTDTQYF.

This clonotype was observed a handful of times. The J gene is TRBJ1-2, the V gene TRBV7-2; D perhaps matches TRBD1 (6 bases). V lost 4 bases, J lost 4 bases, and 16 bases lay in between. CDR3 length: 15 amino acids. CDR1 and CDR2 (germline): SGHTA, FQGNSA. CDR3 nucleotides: TGTGCCAGCAGCTCCCTTAGGGGGGTGGGCTATGGCTACACCTTC. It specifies CASSSLRGVGYGYTF.

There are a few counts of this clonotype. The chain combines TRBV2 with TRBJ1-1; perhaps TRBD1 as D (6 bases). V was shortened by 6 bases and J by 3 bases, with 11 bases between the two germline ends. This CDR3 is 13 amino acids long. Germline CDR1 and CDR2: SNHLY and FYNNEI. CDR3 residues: CASSYRVDTEAFF. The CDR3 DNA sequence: TGTGCCAGCAGCTACAGGGTGGACACTGAAGCTTTCTTT.

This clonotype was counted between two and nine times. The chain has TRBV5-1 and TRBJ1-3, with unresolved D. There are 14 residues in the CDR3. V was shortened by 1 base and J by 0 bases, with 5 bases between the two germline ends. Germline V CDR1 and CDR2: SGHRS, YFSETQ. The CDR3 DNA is TGCGCCAGCAGCTTGCAAGGCTCTGGAAACACCATATATTTT. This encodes CASSLQGSGNTIYF.

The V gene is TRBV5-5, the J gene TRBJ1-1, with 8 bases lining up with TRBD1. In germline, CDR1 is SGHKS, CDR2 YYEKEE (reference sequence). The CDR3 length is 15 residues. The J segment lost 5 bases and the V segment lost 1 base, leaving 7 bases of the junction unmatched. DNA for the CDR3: TGTGCCAGCAGCTTGACTCCCACAGGGGGAACTGAAGCTTTCTTT. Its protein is CASSLTPTGGTEAFF.

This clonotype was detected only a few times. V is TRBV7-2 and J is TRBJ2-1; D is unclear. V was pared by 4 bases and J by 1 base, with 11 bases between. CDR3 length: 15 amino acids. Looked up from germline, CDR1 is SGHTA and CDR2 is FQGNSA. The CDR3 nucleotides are TGTGCCAGCAGCTCCCCCACGCGGTCCTACAATGAGCAGTTCTTC. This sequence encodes CASSSPTRSYNEQFF.

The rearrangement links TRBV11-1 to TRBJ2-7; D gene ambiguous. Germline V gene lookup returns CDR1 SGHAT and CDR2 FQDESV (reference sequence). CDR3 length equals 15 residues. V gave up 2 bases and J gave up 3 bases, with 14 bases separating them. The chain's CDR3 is CASSLRAGLDYEQYF. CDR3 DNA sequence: TGTGCCAGCAGCTTAAGGGCAGGCCTTGACTACGAGCAGTACTTC.

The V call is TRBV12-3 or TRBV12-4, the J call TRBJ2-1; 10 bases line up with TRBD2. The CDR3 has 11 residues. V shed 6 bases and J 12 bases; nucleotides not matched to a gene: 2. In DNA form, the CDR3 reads TGTGCCAGCAGCCCTAGCGGGAGGCAGTTCTTC. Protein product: CASSPSGRQFF.

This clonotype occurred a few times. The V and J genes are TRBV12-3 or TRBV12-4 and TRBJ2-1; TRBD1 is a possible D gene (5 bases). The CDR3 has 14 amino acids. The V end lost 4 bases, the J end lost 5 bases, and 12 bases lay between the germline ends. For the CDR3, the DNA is TGTGCCAGCAGTTATGACAGAAGACACAATGAGCAGTTCTTC. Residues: CASSYDRRHNEQFF.

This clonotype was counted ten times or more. The CDR3 region has the DNA TGTGCCAGCAGCCCGGACAGGGTTGGAACCGGGGAGCTGTTTTTT. Translated: CASSPDRVGTGELFF. The rearrangement links TRBV12-3 or TRBV12-4 to TRBJ2-2; 8 nucleotides align to TRBD1. Trimming took 6 bases from V and 5 from J; bases not matched to a gene: 8. There are 15 residues in the CDR3.